The rows below give T cell receptor beta chains drawn from one sample of a study of cytomegalovirus exposure and HLA in healthy donors. Sequenced by immunoSEQ multiplex PCR; TCRdb stores in-frame clones only, minus some. Of 150,000 to 200,000 clones in the sample, approximately 84% were seen once. Sequencing input: PBMCs. The origin of the receptors is a woman aged 40 to 55 in good health and CMV-seropositive. Each CDR3 is given without its conserved first and last residue. D genes are given only for firm matches.

D gene | J gene | V gene | CDR3 protein
- | TRBJ1-6 | TRBV5-1 | ASSPTLFGGSYNSPLH
TRBD1 | TRBJ1-1 | TRBV18 | ASRGQLNTEAF
TRBD2 | TRBJ2-1 | TRBV19 | ASSERTEGTSFKYEQF
- | TRBJ1-2 | TRBV11-2 | ASSLAIDGNYGYT
- | TRBJ1-6 | TRBV30 | AWTLSSYNSPLH
TRBD1 | TRBJ2-5 | TRBV30 | AWSRTGDRETQY
- | TRBJ1-2 | TRBV10-2 | ASRRADDYGYT
TRBD2 | TRBJ2-2 | TRBV28 | ASIFASGGLANTGELF
- | TRBJ2-7 | TRBV6-6 | ASSYGPGFMYEQY
- | TRBJ1-2 | TRBV29-1 | SGLMDYKKGYT
TRBD1 | TRBJ2-5 | TRBV5-1 | ASSSRPGTGGIGFQETQY
- | TRBJ2-2 | TRBV7-8 | ASSSHRLNTGELF
- | TRBJ2-3 | TRBV4-2 | ASSQELVTTQY
TRBD1 | TRBJ2-1 | TRBV27 | ASSLGQGANNEQF
TRBD2 | TRBJ2-1 | TRBV5-6 | ASSPGTSGDNEQF
TRBD1 | TRBJ1-1 | TRBV5-1 | ASSLDRGAKNTEAF
- | TRBJ1-1 | TRBV18 | ASRGGNTEAF
TRBD2 | TRBJ2-5 | TRBV29-1 | SSSRGSSGETQY